These 28 T cell receptor beta chains share one sample of origin, sequenced in a study of T cells in tumors after PD-1 blockade. Using immunoSEQ multiplex PCR, the repertoire was profiled, and TCRdb retains in-frame clones only, with some absent. The table has some 14,000 clones, roughly 85% seen once. The specimen comprised PBMCs, sampled after anti-PD-1 treatment. The receptors were sampled from a human donor with basal cell carcinoma.

The rearrangement uses TRBV28 and TRBJ1-5; D is unclear. In germline, CDR1 is MDHEN, CDR2 SYDVKM. Trimming removed 2 bases at V and 2 bases at J, with 10 bases between. The CDR3 runs to 15 residues. The CDR3 reads CASSLLQEGNQPQHF. As DNA, the CDR3 is TGTGCCAGCAGTTTACTGCAGGAGGGCAATCAGCCCCAGCATTTT.

The rearrangement joins TRBV21-1 to TRBJ2-2; the table's D call, TRBD2, has no DNA check behind it. TRBV21-1 is reported as a pseudogene. This CDR3 has 16 residues. CDR3 DNA sequence: TGTGCCAGCAGCCCCCGGGGGGGGCGAAGGGACGGGGAGCTGTTTTTT. Its translation is CASSPRGGRRDGELFF.

There are a few counts of this clone. This rearrangement joins TRBV5-1 to TRBJ1-6; the D gene is possibly TRBD1 (6 bases). CDR3 size: 14 residues. Germline V CDR1 and CDR2: SGHRS, YFSETQ. Trimming removed 3 bases at V and 4 bases at J, with 8 bases between. The CDR3, as DNA: TGCGCCAGCAGCTGGGACACTTATAATTCACCCCTCCACTTT. Its translation is CASSWDTYNSPLHF.

The gene calls are TRBV24-1 and TRBJ2-2; D not certain. From germline, CDR1 is KGHDR and CDR2 SFDVKD. The CDR3 is made up of 12 amino acids. V was trimmed by 9 bases and J by 1 base, leaving 5 bases between them. CDR3 DNA sequence: TGTGCCACCGGTGGGAACACCGGGGAGCTGTTTTTT. It codes for CATGGNTGELFF.

The rearrangement joins TRBV12-3 or TRBV12-4 to TRBJ2-3; D not resolved. V lost 5 bases, J lost 2 bases, and 8 bases lay in between. This CDR3 comprises 13 residues. For the CDR3, the DNA is TGTGCCAGCAGTCACCGATACACAGATACGCAGTATTTT. Encoded protein: CASSHRYTDTQYF.

The chain joins TRBV11-3 to TRBJ2-7, with TRBD1 matching 10 bases. The V and J ends lost 5 bases and 3 bases, in that order; junction bases with no gene match: 4. The CDR3 is 14 residues long. CDR1 and CDR2 (germline): SGHNT, YENEEA. The CDR3 nucleotides are TGTGCCAGCAGCCCTAGGACAGGGGGCTACGAGCAGTACTTC. This encodes CASSPRTGGYEQYF.

The rearrangement links TRBV2 to TRBJ1-1; no definite D call. V lost 7 bases, J lost 3 bases, and 12 bases lay in between. CDR3 size: 13 residues. Looked up from germline, CDR1 is SNHLY and CDR2 is FYNNEI. This chain's CDR3 is CASKPERDTEAFF. The CDR3 DNA sequence: TGTGCCAGCAAACCTGAGAGGGACACTGAAGCTTTCTTT.

The V gene is TRBV10-1, the J gene TRBJ2-3; D unresolved. This CDR3 contains 14 residues. The ends were cut back, 2 bases at V and 2 bases at J, with 8 bases in the middle. Germline loops: CDR1 WNHNN, CDR2 SYGVQD (reference sequence). CDR3 amino acids: CASSEGSATDTQYF. CDR3 coding DNA: TGCGCCAGCAGTGAGGGCTCCGCCACAGATACGCAGTATTTT.

The CDR3 loop reads CASSYDRARAGGYTF. CDR3 bases: TGTGCCAGCAGCTACGACAGGGCAAGGGCGGGAGGCTACACCTTC. V is TRBV7-2 and J is TRBJ1-2; 7 bases fit TRBD1. Germline V gives CDR1 SGHTA, CDR2 FQGNSA. With 4 bases clipped from V and 8 bases from J, the junction kept 13 bases outside the gene matches. CDR3 length equals 15 residues.

The chain links TRBV2 to TRBJ1-6; a weak D match, TRBD1 (6 bases). The germline V gene encodes CDR1 SNHLY and CDR2 FYNNEI. Trimming left V 2 bases short and J 7 bases short, with 9 bases between. The CDR3 is 14 amino acids. The chain's CDR3 is CASSESTGNSPLHF. The DNA of the CDR3 is TGTGCCAGCAGTGAATCGACAGGCAATTCACCCCTCCACTTT.

This chain joins TRBV7-2 and TRBJ1-2; D gene ambiguous. Trimming removed 1 base from V and 5 bases from J, with 14 bases in between. This CDR3 spans 15 amino acids. Germline V gene lookup returns CDR1 SGHTA and CDR2 FQGNSA. The CDR3, as DNA: TGTGCCAGCAGCTTAGTTCCGCAGGTTGAGTATGGCTACACCTTC. This sequence encodes CASSLVPQVEYGYTF.

The chain employs TRBV18 and TRBJ2-3; D assignment may be TRBD1 or TRBD2 (6 bases each). Between the trimmed V and J ends, which lost 3 bases and 5 bases, there was a span of 12 bases. CDR3 length equals 14 residues. Germline values: CDR1 KGHSH, CDR2 LQKENI. The CDR3 is CASSPKGGKDTQYF. The CDR3, as DNA: TGTGCCAGCTCACCTAAGGGGGGAAAAGATACGCAGTATTTT.

The chain has TRBV6-5 and TRBJ2-7; 7 positions match TRBD1. Germline-derived CDR1 and CDR2 are MNHEY and SVGAGI. This CDR3 comprises 13 residues. Trimming at V came to 9 bases and at J to 3 bases, leaving 8 bases not matched to a gene. DNA of the CDR3: TGTGCCAGGACTTCCGGGACAGACTACGAGCAGTACTTC. Amino acid sequence: CARTSGTDYEQYF.

The genes are TRBV6-5 and TRBJ2-2, with 9 positions matching TRBD1. This CDR3 contains 14 residues. J gave up 4 bases and V 8 bases, and 5 bases lay outside the gene matches. Germline V gene data show CDR1 as MNHEY and CDR2 as SVGAGI. The CDR3 DNA sequence: TGTGCCAGCCTACAGGGGGCGTTCACCGGGGAGCTGTTTTTT. This codes for CASLQGAFTGELFF.

The chain has TRBV4-2 and TRBJ2-1; D is unresolved. V gave up 0 bases and J gave up 7 bases, with 13 bases separating them. The CDR3 has 15 amino acids. In germline, CDR1 is LGHNA, CDR2 YNFKEQ. The CDR3 nucleotides read TGTGCCAGCAGCCAAGATCAGACATACGGGAATGAGCAGTTCTTC. Translation: CASSQDQTYGNEQFF.

The V and J genes are TRBV1 and TRBJ1-5. TRBV1 constitutes a pseudogene. The CDR3 is 15 amino acids. CDR3 sequence: CTSSQGHYSNQPQHF. The DNA of the CDR3 is TGCACCAGCAGCCAGGGTCATTATAGCAATCAGCCCCAGCATTTT.

Only one count was recorded for this clone. The genes are TRBV2 and TRBJ2-1; D is ambiguous. This CDR3 has 10 amino acids. V lost 2 bases and J 11 bases, leaving 4 bases between the germline ends. Germline V gene lookup returns CDR1 SNHLY and CDR2 FYNNEI. DNA of the CDR3: TGTGCCAGCAGTGAATCTAAGCAGTTCTTC. Its translation: CASSESKQFF.

This clone has only a few counts. The chain links TRBV6-5 to TRBJ1-1; possibly TRBD1 for D (5 bases). With 7 bases removed from V and 2 bases from J, the gap between germline ends came to 14 bases. The CDR3 sequence is 14 residues long. Per the germline V gene, CDR1 is MNHEY and CDR2 is SVGAGI. The CDR3 coding sequence is TGTGCCAGCACGACCTATGGGGGAAACACTGAAGCTTTCTTT. Protein: CASTTYGGNTEAFF.

The chain links TRBV12-3 or TRBV12-4 to TRBJ1-1, with 8 bases aligning to TRBD1. CDR3 length: 13 residues. Trimming cost V 8 bases and J 3 bases; bases outside gene matches: 5. In nucleotides, the CDR3 is TGTGCCAGCGTGACCAGGGGGCACACTGAAGCTTTCTTT. Amino acid sequence: CASVTRGHTEAFF.

This chain uses TRBV30 with TRBJ1-2, with D tentatively TRBD1 (6 bases). This CDR3 has 13 residues. Looked up from germline, CDR1 is GTSNPN and CDR2 is SVGIG (reference sequence). The V gene lost 8 bases and the J gene lost 4 bases, with 17 bases spanning the gap. The CDR3 nucleotides are TGTGCCAGACGGACAGCCGGGACCTATGGCTACACCTTC. It codes for CARRTAGTYGYTF.

The chain has TRBV11-2 and TRBJ1-5; D is uncertain. The J call is doubtful: the DNA matches TRBJ2-3 better. The germline CDR1 and CDR2 sequences are SGHAT and FQNNGV. The CDR3 runs 11 residues. The CDR3 loop is CASRIGQPQYF. CDR3 sequence (DNA): TGTGCCAGCAGAATTGGTCAGCCCCAGTATTTT.

The rearrangement joins TRBV5-1 to TRBJ2-3; maybe TRBD2 (5 bases). CDR1 SGHRS and CDR2 YFSETQ come from the germline V gene. V lost 5 bases to trimming and J lost 0 bases, with 13 bases between them. This CDR3 has 15 residues. CDR3 region: CASSWAGSSTDTQYF. The CDR3 region has the DNA TGCGCCAGCAGTTGGGCGGGCTCCAGCACAGATACGCAGTATTTT.

The chain joins TRBV5-1 to TRBJ1-5; D unclear. Trimming took off 1 base at V and 5 bases at J, with 19 bases between the two ends. The CDR3 length is 17 residues. Germline V gene sequence: CDR1 SGHRS, CDR2 YFSETQ. CDR3 DNA sequence: TGCGCCAGCAGCTTGTTCAGGCATCGTCCCGTTTATCAGCCCCAGCATTTT. Encoded protein: CASSLFRHRPVYQPQHF.

The gene calls are TRBV18 and TRBJ1-2; 9 bases align to TRBD1. CDR3 length: 13 amino acids. Germline V gene lookup returns CDR1 KGHSH and CDR2 LQKENI. Trimming at V came to 8 bases and at J to 3 bases, leaving 4 bases not matched to a gene. The DNA for the CDR3 is TGTGCCAGCGGGACAGGGTCCCACTATGGCTACACCTTC. It specifies CASGTGSHYGYTF. Filled out from reference TRBV18 and TRBJ1-2, the complete variable domain reads NAGVMQNPRHLVRRRGQEARLRCSPMKGHSHVYWYRQLPEEGLKFMVYLQKENIIDESGMPKERFSAEFPKEGPSILRIQQVVRGDSAAYFCASGTGSHYGYTFGSGTRLTVV.

The chain combines TRBV5-4 with TRBJ2-4; D may correspond to TRBD1 or TRBD2 (6 bases each). The CDR3 totals 14 residues. In germline, CDR1 is SGHNT, CDR2 YYREEE (reference sequence). V was cut by 6 bases and J by 1 base, with 11 bases left in between. CDR3 nucleotides: TGTGCCAGCACCAAAGGGGGGGCCAAAAACATTCAGTACTTC. Translating it yields CASTKGGAKNIQYF.

This CDR3 is CASSIRDGSEKLFF. The DNA of the CDR3 is TGTGCCAGTAGTATAAGGGATGGCAGTGAAAAACTGTTTTTT. The V call is TRBV19, the J call TRBJ1-4; the D is unclear. The CDR3 loop spans 14 amino acids. V was clipped by 2 bases and J by 7 bases, with 11 bases between them. CDR1 is LNHDA, CDR2 SQIVND, per germline (reference sequence).

The chain links TRBV6-1 to TRBJ2-3; D not certain. The V gene lost 0 bases and the J gene lost 10 bases, with 8 bases spanning the gap. The germline V gene has CDR1 MNHNS and CDR2 SASEGT. This CDR3 contains 12 residues. The CDR3 spells CASSEAARAQYF. The CDR3, as DNA: TGTGCCAGCAGTGAAGCGGCTAGGGCGCAGTATTTT.

The chain joins TRBV4-1 to TRBJ1-3; D not resolved. Germline CDR1 MGHRA, CDR2 YSYEKL. The CDR3 is 15 amino acids. V was clipped by 1 base and J by 0 bases, with 7 bases between them. The CDR3 bases are TGCGCCAGCAGCCAAGTACGGGGCTCTGGAAACACCATATATTTT. It specifies CASSQVRGSGNTIYF.